This TCR beta chain was profiled in a study of T cell repertoires in cytomegalovirus infection. Study-level information: Both recently identified HLA-C-restricted and well-studied HLA-B-restricted CMV epitopes were used in the study. CMV infection and matching HLA type were both indicated by public TCR beta signatures.

This CDR3 contains 17 residues. Trimming pared 2 bases from V and 2 bases from J, leaving 13 bases between. Germline V gene lookup returns CDR1 MDHEN and CDR2 SYDVKM. TCRdb reprocessed the reads with MiXCR, giving one entry per CDR3 protein. The sample has some 500,000 distinct CDR3 sequences; about 33% are singletons. Broader study findings: Predominance within the ex vivo response was attributable to HLA-C-restricted CMV-specific TCR beta clonotypes.

This clonotype was detected ten times or more. The antigen remains undetermined. The sequencing here drew on cultured PBMCs, taken from culture after CMV antigen stimulation. The rearrangement joins TRBV28 to TRBJ2-6, with a weak D call TRBD2 (5 bases). The receptor's source is a human donor in good health (CMV status not recorded). Some clones in this sample may be carry-over from other donors' samples. The CDR3 bases are TGTGCCAGCAGTTTAATGTTCGGGAAGACTGGGGCCAACGTCCTGACTTTC. As protein: CASSLMFGKTGANVLTF.